The T cell receptor (beta chain) described here comes from a study of lung T cells in sarcoidosis with Löfgren's syndrome. The wider study: Löfgren's syndrome patients were the main repertoire analysis focus. Study observations and caveats: Versus controls, Löfgren's syndrome patients reportedly showed TRAV12-1 and TRBV2 as most expanded. Shared TRAV12-1 and TRBV2 CDR3 motifs were reported across several patients.

This CDR3 has 16 amino acids. Looked up from germline, CDR1 is MNHNS and CDR2 is SASEGT. Trimming took off 5 bases at V and 0 bases at J, with 14 bases between the two ends. MiXCR, applied by TCRdb to the reads, yields one record per CDR3 protein. The profile shows 7,000 to 9,500 distinct CDR3 sequences, around 21% of them singletons. To note about this clonotype: Its matching antigen is unknown.

Sequencing used CD4+ T cells from bronchoalveolar lavage fluid. The TCR was taken from a human donor with sarcoidosis (Löfgren's syndrome or another form), or a control subject (not recorded which). This chain joins TRBV6-1 and TRBJ1-3; D is perhaps TRBD1 (5 bases). In nucleotides, the CDR3 is TGTGCCAGCAGTACGGGACTTTCGGGCTCTGGAAACACCATATATTTT. It codes for CASSTGLSGSGNTIYF.